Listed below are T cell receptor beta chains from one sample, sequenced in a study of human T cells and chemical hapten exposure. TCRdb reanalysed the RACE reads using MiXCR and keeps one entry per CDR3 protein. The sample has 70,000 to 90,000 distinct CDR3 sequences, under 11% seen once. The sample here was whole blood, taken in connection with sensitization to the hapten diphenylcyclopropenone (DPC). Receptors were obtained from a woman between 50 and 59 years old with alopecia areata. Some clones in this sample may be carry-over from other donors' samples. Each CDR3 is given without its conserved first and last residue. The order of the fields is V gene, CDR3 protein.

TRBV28	ASSTRTGLAGLAKNIQH
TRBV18	ASSPKGDSGNTIY
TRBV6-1	ASSESGGHGYT
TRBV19	ASSLMKDRGRLDGSYEQY
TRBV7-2	ASSPAGWDINEQF
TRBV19	ASSKDRGFGSGANVLT
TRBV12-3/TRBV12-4	ASTPKPGSPNQPQH
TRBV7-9	ASSRTSGSVGELF
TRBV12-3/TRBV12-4	ASSSGYNEQF
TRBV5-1	ASSADRAYNEQF
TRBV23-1	ASSQHATGPFYEQY
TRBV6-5	ASRGESRDRVYEQY
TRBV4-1	ATRAASTDTQY
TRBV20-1	SERDRGGYEQY
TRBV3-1	ASSQDLDSSQY
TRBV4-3	ASSHGTGVGLEY
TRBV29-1	SVEATGLLYSGNTIY
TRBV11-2	ASSLRGSIANEQF
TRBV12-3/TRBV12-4	ASSLGRASNQPQH
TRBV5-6	ASSFGRGDGYT
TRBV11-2	ASSSLRGVAYEQY
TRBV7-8	ASSPQQGGSWPQH
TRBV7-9	ASQEPTNTGELF
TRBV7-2	ASSSSGFTDTQY
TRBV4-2	ASSQLRSRQGTAKNIQY
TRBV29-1	SVERSSNTGELF
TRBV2	ASSTGVLAKNIQY
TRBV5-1	ASSLGPAGDPSTDTQY
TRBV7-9	ASSLVKGTDGYT
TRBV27	ASSLLGELAKNIQY
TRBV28	ASSLDELYEQY
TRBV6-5	ASRRILGSESPLH
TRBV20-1	SARKIGLSGNTIY
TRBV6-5	ASSPLNGAEAF
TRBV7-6	ASSLVRAGANVLT
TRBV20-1	SASNQGLLRYGYT
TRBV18	ASSPARQETQY
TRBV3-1	ASSAERLNTEAF
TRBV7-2	ASSFSSGSHEQF
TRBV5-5	ASSFDLYSGNTIY
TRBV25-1	ATSRVGETQY
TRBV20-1	SASSSGRAPSYEQY
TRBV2	ASSERGADTQY
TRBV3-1	ASSQSAVGAQH
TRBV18	ASSPGTSDIQY
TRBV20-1	SASGEAGSHNEQF
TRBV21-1	ASSTPSTGSDYEQY
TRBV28	ASSLVHEQY
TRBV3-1	ASSHAIGTGGSYEQY
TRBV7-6	ASSLTAEVTGELF
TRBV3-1	ASSQAGGDQPQH
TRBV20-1	SASPLSALAYEQY
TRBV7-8	ASSPPQGPAF
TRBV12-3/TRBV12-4	ASSLLASREQF
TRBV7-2	ASSSGLAGGGGETQY
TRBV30	AWSVPGGGEQF